This TCR beta chain was identified during a study of shared clonotypes between healthy human individuals. Study-level background: Aged between 18 and 49, the donors were a couple of women and three men.

Overall study results and limits: Despite large depth, rarefaction showed incomplete sorted-subset sequencing. When naive CD4 clonotypes were compared across a few donors, roughly 4.9% were shared.

The CDR3 runs 14 residues. With 4 bases clipped from V and 4 bases from J, the junction kept 9 bases outside the gene matches. CDR1 GTSNPN and CDR2 SVGIG come from the germline V gene (reference sequence). As regards this clone: Its target is unknown.

Study processing details: Filtering of immunoSEQ junctional sequences could not match full-length read filtering. TCRdb's table, derived via immunoSEQ multiplex PCR, lists solely in-frame clones and lacks some. The V and J calls and the clone size are those of that table, but D and trimming were determined from the DNA. The sample shows a few million clones, approximately 95% of them seen only once. The sample consisted of naive CD4+ T cells from PBMCs. Stated subset: CD45RA+ positively selected. This chain joins TRBV30 and TRBJ2-5; 7 bases line up with TRBD1. This sequence originates from a man younger than 35 in good health. Some clones in this sample may be carry-over from other donors' samples. Written as DNA, the CDR3 is TGTGCCTGGAATAAAGGGACAGTGCGAGAGACCCAGTACTTC. Its protein product is CAWNKGTVRETQYF.